This T cell receptor beta chain originates from a study of blood T cell repertoires in COVID-19. As for the study in general: Donors in the United States, Italy and Spain gave samples during acute or convalescent COVID-19. T cells, B-cell-depleted T cells, or PBMCs supplied cDNA or gDNA.

The CDR3 has 14 amino acids. V lost 3 bases, J lost 9 bases, and 15 bases lay in between. Germline loops: CDR1 LGHNA, CDR2 YNFKEQ. Sequencing was performed with immunoSEQ multiplex PCR; in TCRdb, only in-frame clones are kept and a portion is missing. This table has tens of thousands of clones, about 85% appearing once. The chain combines TRBV4-2 with TRBJ2-1, with D possibly TRBD2 on 6 matching bases. Sequences were obtained from peripheral blood. This clonotype was sampled from a man in his 70s with COVID-19, enrolled during active disease. Here the CDR3 reads CASSQRLGEGEQFF. For the CDR3, the DNA is TGTGCCAGCAGCCAGCGACTAGGGGAAGGTGAGCAGTTCTTC.